These T cell receptor beta chains were read from a single sample in a study of shared T cell receptors in the human thymus. Libraries were prepared by immunoSEQ multiplex PCR; TCRdb keeps only in-frame clonotypes and omits some of them. The sample records hundreds of thousands of clones, approximately 87% being singletons. These data also formed part of another study, on human thymus T cells.

Sequencing used thymocytes. Receptors originate from a boy younger than two with a congenital heart defect. The CDR3 runs from the conserved cysteine through the conserved F or W. Clone size, where shown, is once, few, many, or a class for clones that have expanded.

J gene | clone size | V gene | CDR3 protein
TRBJ2-1 | once | TRBV7-2 | CASSLPLAGGNYNEQFF
TRBJ1-2 | - | TRBV5-1 | CASSLDSTNLGYGYTF
TRBJ2-1 | - | TRBV27 | CASVWGRSNNEQFF
TRBJ1-5 | - | TRBV12-5 | CASGLAPQGYSNQPQHF
TRBJ1-6 | - | TRBV13 | CASSLGRVLNSPLHF
TRBJ2-1 | - | TRBV9 | CASSVEYNEQFF
TRBJ2-7 | - | TRBV29-1 | CSVDRGQGYEQYF
TRBJ2-2 | - | TRBV5-6 | CASSFMEIRQKNTGELFF
TRBJ2-7 | - | TRBV9 | CASSVKDSPLYEQYF
TRBJ1-1 | - | TRBV5-1 | CASSLDRSDRNTEAFF
TRBJ1-2 | once | TRBV10-2 | CASSWDRAAYGYTF
TRBJ2-7 | - | TRBV5-5 | CASSLSEGGAYEQYF
TRBJ2-3 | - | TRBV5-1 | CASSHGRGSTDTQYF
TRBJ2-3 | - | TRBV10-3 | CAISESERGTDTQYF
TRBJ1-6 | - | TRBV28 | CASRLDRASPLHF
TRBJ2-5 | - | TRBV6-1 | CASSELTSGRGGETQYF
TRBJ2-7 | - | TRBV28 | CASRSPPGQGRSYEQYF
TRBJ2-1 | once | TRBV28 | CASSCQREGHRGEQFF
TRBJ2-7 | once | TRBV29-1 | CSVEETGYEQYF
TRBJ2-7 | - | TRBV29-1 | CSFGRLGQHYEQYF